The rows below give T cell receptor beta chains drawn from one sample of a study of T cell responses to AZD1222 COVID-19 vaccine. Clones were read by immunoSEQ multiplex PCR, and TCRdb kept only the in-frame ones, dropping some. The sample holds 100,000 to 150,000 clones, approximately 92% seen once. The source was peripheral blood, collected on day 0 of AZD1222 vaccination. All receptors come from an adult in good health. Both conserved end residues are part of each CDR3. D genes are given only for firm matches. Rows may omit the clone size; those that give it use once, few, many or a size class.

cdr3_aa,cdr3_nt,v_call,j_call,clone_size,d_call
CSACDSRFDTQYF,TGCAGTGCTTGTGACAGTCGATTCGATACGCAGTATTTT,TRBV20-1,TRBJ2-3,NA,NA
CSAHRQMNTEAFF,TGCAGCGCCCACCGACAGATGAACACTGAAGCTTTCTTT,TRBV29-1,TRBJ1-1,once,NA
CASSTSGIRYEQYF,TGTGCCAGCAGTACTAGCGGGATACGGTACGAGCAGTACTTC,TRBV27,TRBJ2-7,NA,TRBD2
CASSLMGAAGNTIYF,TGCGCCAGCAGCTTGATGGGGGCAGCTGGAAACACCATATATTTT,TRBV5-1,TRBJ1-3,NA,NA
CASSQASTQGNGYTF,TGTGCCAGCAGCCAAGCGTCGACGCAGGGGAATGGCTACACCTTC,TRBV4-2,TRBJ1-2,NA,NA
CASSSPRAGGSEQYF,TGTGCCAGCAGTTCTCCCAGGGCAGGGGGCAGCGAGCAGTACTTC,TRBV28,TRBJ2-7,NA,TRBD1
CASRDTGAGTDTQYF,TGTGCCAGCAGAGATACAGGGGCTGGGACAGATACGCAGTATTTT,TRBV6-5,TRBJ2-3,once,TRBD1
CASSTQGGAYEQYF,TGTGCCAGCAGCACCCAAGGGGGGGCTTACGAGCAGTACTTC,TRBV7-8,TRBJ2-7,NA,NA
CASSLSASTSTDTQYF,TGTGCCAGCAGCTTGTCGGCGAGCACTAGCACAGATACGCAGTATTTT,TRBV5-4,TRBJ2-3,NA,NA
CASSWTESSYNEQFF,TGCGCCAGCAGCTGGACCGAGAGCTCCTACAATGAGCAGTTCTTC,TRBV5-1,TRBJ2-1,NA,NA
CASSPGTSGSGTDTQYF,TGTGCCAGCTCACCCGGGACTAGCGGGAGTGGCACAGATACGCAGTATTTT,TRBV18,TRBJ2-3,NA,TRBD2
CASSPPNSYEQYF,TGTGCCAGCTCACCACCTAACTCCTACGAGCAGTACTTC,TRBV18,TRBJ2-7,few,NA
CASSIPRGNQPQHF,TGTGCCAGTAGTATACCCAGGGGTAATCAGCCCCAGCATTTT,TRBV19,TRBJ1-5,NA,NA
CASSLYRANTGELFF,TGTGCCAGCAGTTTATACAGGGCGAACACCGGGGAGCTGTTTTTT,TRBV27,TRBJ2-2,NA,NA
CASSVGDRGNYGYTF,TGTGCCAGCAGCGTAGGGGACAGGGGAAACTATGGCTACACCTTC,TRBV9,TRBJ1-2,NA,TRBD1
CSVDDDTQYF,TGCAGCGTTGATGACGATACGCAGTATTTT,TRBV29-1,TRBJ2-3,NA,NA
CASRWVPGQGNEQFF,TGCGCCAGCAGATGGGTCCCGGGACAGGGGAATGAGCAGTTCTTC,TRBV5-1,TRBJ2-1,NA,TRBD1
CASSLTYGGRTDTQYF,TGTGCCAGCAGCTTGACCTATGGGGGACGTACAGATACGCAGTATTTT,TRBV5-6,TRBJ2-3,NA,NA
CASSVISENIQYF,TGTGCCAGCAGTGTAATTTCCGAAAACATTCAGTACTTC,TRBV14,TRBJ2-4,NA,NA
CASSTSGHEQFF,TGTGCCAGCAGCACCTCAGGACATGAGCAGTTCTTC,TRBV7-9,TRBJ2-1,once,NA
CASSLPVLAGGHTGELFF,TGTGCCAGCAGCTTGCCCGTACTAGCGGGAGGACACACCGGGGAGCTGTTTTTT,TRBV5-4,TRBJ2-2,NA,TRBD2
CASSVRDRTNEKLFF,TGTGCCAGCAGCGTCCGGGACAGAACTAATGAAAAACTGTTTTTT,TRBV5-8,TRBJ1-4,once,TRBD1
CASSQDTSLPYEQYF,TGTGCCAGCAGCCAAGATACTTCCCTGCCCTACGAGCAGTACTTC,TRBV4-2,TRBJ2-7,NA,NA
CASSFEGEGEQYF,TGTGCCAGCAGCTTCGAAGGGGAAGGCGAGCAGTACTTC,TRBV5-4,TRBJ2-7,NA,NA
CATSWGGTSANEQFF,TGTGCCACCAGTTGGGGCGGGACTAGCGCCAATGAGCAGTTCTTC,TRBV24-1,TRBJ2-1,NA,TRBD2
CASSLAQGTGGYYGYTF,TGTGCCAGCAGCTTAGCCCAAGGGACAGGGGGCTACTATGGCTACACCTTC,TRBV7-8,TRBJ1-2,NA,TRBD1
CASSQDRNDPRVF,TGCGCCAGCAGCCAAGATCGGAACGACCCGCGGGTCTTC,TRBV4-1,TRBJ2-1,NA,NA
CASSPWDRAGNTIYF,TGTGCCAGCAGCCCATGGGACAGAGCTGGAAACACCATATATTTT,TRBV14,TRBJ1-3,NA,TRBD1
CASKRAEGMSYNEQFF,TGCGCCAGCAAACGAGCGGAGGGCATGTCCTACAATGAGCAGTTCTTC,TRBV5-1,TRBJ2-1,once,NA
CASSSDFGPGTVTNQPQHF,TGTGCCAGCAGCTCCGACTTTGGCCCCGGGACAGTAACGAATCAGCCCCAGCATTTT,TRBV5-8,TRBJ1-5,NA,TRBD1
CASSPQGGANYGYTF,TGTGCCAGCAGCCCCCAGGGGGGGGCTAACTATGGCTACACCTTC,TRBV9,TRBJ1-2,NA,TRBD1
CASSSTSQQYF,TGTGCCAGCAGCTCTACCTCCCAGCAGTACTTC,TRBV9,TRBJ2-7,NA,NA
CASSQEGLASDDEQFF,TGTGCCAGCAGCCAAGAGGGACTAGCGAGTGATGATGAGCAGTTCTTC,TRBV3-1/TRBV3-2,TRBJ2-1,once,TRBD2
CARSLLTGEEQYF,TGTGCCAGAAGCTTACTGACAGGGGAAGAGCAGTACTTC,TRBV5-3,TRBJ2-7,NA,TRBD1
CASSYVGVRETQYF,TGTGCCAGCAGTTACGTCGGGGTTCGGGAGACCCAGTACTTC,TRBV6-5,TRBJ2-5,NA,NA
CASSQEGGLLVQTQYF,TGTGCCAGCAGCCAAGAGGGGGGCCTCCTTGTACAGACCCAGTACTTC,TRBV14,TRBJ2-5,NA,NA
CASSGTVEGYTF,TGTGCCAGCAGCGGCACAGTGGAGGGCTACACCTTC,TRBV9,TRBJ1-2,NA,NA
CASSGIAEYNEQFF,TGTGCCAGCAGCGGGATAGCGGAATACAATGAGCAGTTCTTC,TRBV7-9,TRBJ2-1,NA,NA
CASRPDSLNQPQHF,TGTGCCAGCAGGCCGGACAGTTTAAATCAGCCCCAGCATTTT,TRBV2,TRBJ1-5,NA,NA
CASSQPTQGDGNTIYF,TGCGCCAGCAGCCAACCCACTCAGGGTGACGGAAACACCATATATTTT,TRBV4-1,TRBJ1-3,NA,NA
CASKQGSGDPLFF,TGTGCCAGCAAGCAGGGCAGCGGGGACCCACTGTTTTTT,TRBV5-4,TRBJ2-2,NA,TRBD2
CAWSAGPQREKLFF,TGTGCCTGGAGTGCAGGGCCCCAGAGGGAAAAACTGTTTTTT,TRBV30,TRBJ1-4,NA,NA
CASSEGQGVYEQYF,TGTGCCAGCAGTGAAGGTCAGGGGGTGTACGAGCAGTACTTC,TRBV6-1,TRBJ2-7,NA,TRBD1
CATSRDPGGYNEQFF,TGTGCCACCAGCAGAGATCCAGGGGGTTACAATGAGCAGTTCTTC,TRBV15,TRBJ2-1,NA,TRBD1
CASSLLAGRYNEQFF,TGTGCCAGCAGCTTACTAGCGGGCAGGTACAATGAGCAGTTCTTC,TRBV5-8,TRBJ2-1,NA,TRBD2
CASSFRDPYNEQFF,TGTGCCAGCAGTTTCCGGGACCCATACAATGAGCAGTTCTTC,TRBV28,TRBJ2-1,NA,NA
CSVKLGWTDNTEAFF,TGCAGCGTTAAACTAGGATGGACGGATAACACTGAAGCTTTCTTT,TRBV29-1,TRBJ1-1,NA,NA
CASSLAGGEAFF,TGCGCCAGCAGCTTGGCCGGAGGTGAAGCTTTCTTT,TRBV5-1,TRBJ1-1,NA,NA
CASSLTLMDSNEQFF,TGCGCCAGCAGCTTGACGCTAATGGACAGCAATGAGCAGTTCTTC,TRBV5-1,TRBJ2-1,once,NA
CASSFTGGQTDTQYF,TGCGCCAGCAGCTTCACGGGAGGGCAAACAGATACGCAGTATTTT,TRBV5-1,TRBJ2-3,NA,TRBD2
CASRPSWRGLDSPLHF,TGTGCCAGCAGACCTAGCTGGCGGGGATTGGATTCACCCCTCCACTTT,TRBV28,TRBJ1-6,NA,NA
CASSEGVVNTEAFF,TGTGCCAGCAGCGAGGGGGTCGTGAACACTGAAGCTTTCTTT,TRBV9,TRBJ1-1,NA,NA
CASLGLAGVNEQFF,TGTGCCAGTCTTGGGCTAGCGGGAGTCAATGAGCAGTTCTTC,TRBV2,TRBJ2-1,NA,TRBD2
CASSLSAGLNEQFF,TGTGCTAGCAGCTTATCGGCAGGGCTCAATGAGCAGTTCTTC,TRBV7-7,TRBJ2-1,NA,NA
CASSPSQVGNTEAFF,TGTGCCAGCAGCCCGAGCCAGGTAGGGAACACTGAAGCTTTCTTT,TRBV3-1/TRBV3-2,TRBJ1-1,NA,NA
CASRRQEDGYTF,TGCGCCAGCAGGAGACAGGAGGATGGCTACACCTTC,TRBV5-1,TRBJ1-2,NA,NA
CASSATGVGNTIYF,TGTGCCAGCAGTGCAACAGGGGTCGGAAACACCATATATTTT,TRBV2,TRBJ1-3,NA,TRBD1
CASTPDRGRRYGYTF,TGTGCCAGTACCCCGGACAGGGGGCGTCGCTATGGCTACACCTTC,TRBV19,TRBJ1-2,NA,TRBD1
CASRRDIGYGYTF,TGTGCCAGCAGACGCGACATTGGCTATGGCTACACCTTC,TRBV7-6,TRBJ1-2,NA,NA